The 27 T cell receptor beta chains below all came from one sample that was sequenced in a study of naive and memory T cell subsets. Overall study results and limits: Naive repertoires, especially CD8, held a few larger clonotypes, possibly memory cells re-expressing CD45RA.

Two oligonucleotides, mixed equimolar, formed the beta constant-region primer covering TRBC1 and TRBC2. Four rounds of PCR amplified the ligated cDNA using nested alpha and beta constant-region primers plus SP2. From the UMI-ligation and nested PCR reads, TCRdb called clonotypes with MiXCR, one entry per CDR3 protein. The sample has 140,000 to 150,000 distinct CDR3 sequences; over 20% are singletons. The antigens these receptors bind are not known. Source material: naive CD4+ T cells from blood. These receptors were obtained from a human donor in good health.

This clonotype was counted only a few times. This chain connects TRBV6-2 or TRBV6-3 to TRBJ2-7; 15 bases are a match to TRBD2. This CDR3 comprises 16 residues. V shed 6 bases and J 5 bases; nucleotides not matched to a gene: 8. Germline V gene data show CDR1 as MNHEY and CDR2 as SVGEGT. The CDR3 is CASSFGTSGRRNEQYF. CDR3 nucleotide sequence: TGTGCCAGCAGCTTCGGGACTAGCGGGAGGAGGAACGAGCAGTACTTC.

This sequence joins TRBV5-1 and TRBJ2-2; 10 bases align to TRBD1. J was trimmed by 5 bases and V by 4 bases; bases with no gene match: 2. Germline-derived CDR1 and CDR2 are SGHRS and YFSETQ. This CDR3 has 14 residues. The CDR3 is CASSTGQGTGELFF. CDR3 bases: TGCGCCAGCAGCACGGGACAGGGGACCGGGGAGCTGTTTTTT. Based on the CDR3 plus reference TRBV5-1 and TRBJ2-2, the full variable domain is KAGVTQTPRYLIKTRGQQVTLSCSPISGHRSVSWYQQTPGQGLQFLFEYFSETQRNKGNFPGRFSGRQFSNSRSEMNVSTLELGDSALYLCASSTGQGTGELFFGEGSRLTVL.

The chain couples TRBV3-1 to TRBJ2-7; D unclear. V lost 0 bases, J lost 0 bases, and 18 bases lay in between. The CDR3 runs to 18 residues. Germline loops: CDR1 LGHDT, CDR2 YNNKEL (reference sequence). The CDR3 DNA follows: TGTGCCAGCAGCCAAGATACCCACGGACCGTTGAGCTCCTACGAGCAGTACTTC. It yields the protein CASSQDTHGPLSSYEQYF.

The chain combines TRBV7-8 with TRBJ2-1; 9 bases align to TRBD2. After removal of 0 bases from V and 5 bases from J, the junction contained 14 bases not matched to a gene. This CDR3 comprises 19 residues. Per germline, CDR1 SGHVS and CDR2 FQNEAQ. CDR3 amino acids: CASSLAVVAGAHTHNEQFF. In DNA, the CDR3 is TGTGCCAGCAGCTTAGCGGTGGTAGCGGGAGCACACACACACAATGAGCAGTTCTTC. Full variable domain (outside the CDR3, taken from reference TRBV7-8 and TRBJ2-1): GAGVSQSPRYKVAKRGQDVALRCDPISGHVSLFWYQQALGQGPEFLTYFQNEAQLDKSGLPSDRFFAERPEGSVSTLKIQRTQQEDSAVYLCASSLAVVAGAHTHNEQFFGPGTRLTVL.

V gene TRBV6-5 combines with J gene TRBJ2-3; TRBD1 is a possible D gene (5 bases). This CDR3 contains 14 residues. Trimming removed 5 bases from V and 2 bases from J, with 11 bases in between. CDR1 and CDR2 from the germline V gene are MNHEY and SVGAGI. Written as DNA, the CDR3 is TGTGCCAGCAGTAACCGCAGGGACACAGATACGCAGTATTTT. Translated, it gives CASSNRRDTDTQYF.

The CDR3 reads CASSPRDRGSPDEQFF. The CDR3 nucleotides are TGTGCCAGCAGCCCACGAGACAGGGGATCCCCTGATGAGCAGTTCTTC. This rearrangement joins TRBV6-6 to TRBJ2-1, with 8 bases identical to TRBD1. Germline assignment: CDR1 MNHNY and CDR2 SVGAGI (reference sequence). The ends lost 6 bases at V and 8 bases at J; junction bases unmatched: 15. The CDR3 spans 16 residues.

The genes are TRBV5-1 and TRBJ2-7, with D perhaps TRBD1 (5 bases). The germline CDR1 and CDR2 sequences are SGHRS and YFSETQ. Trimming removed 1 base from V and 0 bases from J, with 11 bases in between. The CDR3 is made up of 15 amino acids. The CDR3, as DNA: TGCGCCAGCAGCTTGTATGTGACAGTCTCCTACGAGCAGTACTTC. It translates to CASSLYVTVSYEQYF.

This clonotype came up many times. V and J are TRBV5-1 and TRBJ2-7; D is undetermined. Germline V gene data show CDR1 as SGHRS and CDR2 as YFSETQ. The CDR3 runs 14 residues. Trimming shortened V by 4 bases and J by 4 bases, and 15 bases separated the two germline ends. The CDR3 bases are TGCGCCAGCAGCGTAGGACCTGACGTTTACGAGCAGTACTTC. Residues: CASSVGPDVYEQYF.

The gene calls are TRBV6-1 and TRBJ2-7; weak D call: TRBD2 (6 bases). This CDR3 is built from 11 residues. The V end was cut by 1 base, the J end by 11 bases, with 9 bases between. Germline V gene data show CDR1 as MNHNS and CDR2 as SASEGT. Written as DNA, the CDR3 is TGTGCCAGCAGTGAAGAACGGGGGAAGTACTTC. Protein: CASSEERGKYF.

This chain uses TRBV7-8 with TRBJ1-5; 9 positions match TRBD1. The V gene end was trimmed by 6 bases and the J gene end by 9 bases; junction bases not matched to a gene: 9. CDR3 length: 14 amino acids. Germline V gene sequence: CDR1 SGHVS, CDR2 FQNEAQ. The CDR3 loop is CASRWDRDSGPQHF. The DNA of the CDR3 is TGTGCCAGCAGATGGGACAGGGATTCAGGGCCCCAGCATTTT. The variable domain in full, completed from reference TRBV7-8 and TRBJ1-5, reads GAGVSQSPRYKVAKRGQDVALRCDPISGHVSLFWYQQALGQGPEFLTYFQNEAQLDKSGLPSDRFFAERPEGSVSTLKIQRTQQEDSAVYLCASRWDRDSGPQHFGDGTRLSIL.

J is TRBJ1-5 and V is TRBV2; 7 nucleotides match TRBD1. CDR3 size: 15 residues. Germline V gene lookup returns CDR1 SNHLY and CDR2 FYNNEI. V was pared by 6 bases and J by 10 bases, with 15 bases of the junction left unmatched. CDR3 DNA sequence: TGTGCCAGCAGCTCCCAGGGACAGATTCTTCTACCCCAGCATTTT. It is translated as CASSSQGQILLPQHF.

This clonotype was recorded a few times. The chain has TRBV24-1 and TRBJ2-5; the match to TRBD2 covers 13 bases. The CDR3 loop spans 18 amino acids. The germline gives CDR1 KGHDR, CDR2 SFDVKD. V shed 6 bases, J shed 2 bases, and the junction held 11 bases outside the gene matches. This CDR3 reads CATSPGTSGTRGQETQYF. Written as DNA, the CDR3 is TGTGCCACCAGTCCCGGGACTAGCGGGACCCGTGGGCAAGAGACCCAGTACTTC.

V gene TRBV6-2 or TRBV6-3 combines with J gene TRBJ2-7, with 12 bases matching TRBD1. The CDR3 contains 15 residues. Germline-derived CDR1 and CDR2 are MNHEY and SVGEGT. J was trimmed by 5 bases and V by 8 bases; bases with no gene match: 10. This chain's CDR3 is CASRGPGQGAHEQYF. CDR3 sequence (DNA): TGTGCCAGCCGAGGGCCGGGACAGGGGGCCCACGAGCAGTACTTC.

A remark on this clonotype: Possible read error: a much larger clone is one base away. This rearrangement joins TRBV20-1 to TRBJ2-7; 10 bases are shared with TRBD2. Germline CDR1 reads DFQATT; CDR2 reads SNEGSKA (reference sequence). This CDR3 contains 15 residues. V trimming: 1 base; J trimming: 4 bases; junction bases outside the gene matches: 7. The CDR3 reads CSARVPGLAVYEQYF. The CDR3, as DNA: TGCAGTGCTAGAGTCCCCGGACTAGCGGTTTACGAGCAGTACTTC.

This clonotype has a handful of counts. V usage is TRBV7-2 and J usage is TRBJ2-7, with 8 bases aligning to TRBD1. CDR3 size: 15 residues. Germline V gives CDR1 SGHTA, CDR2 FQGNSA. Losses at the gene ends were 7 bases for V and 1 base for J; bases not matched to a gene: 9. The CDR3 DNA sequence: TGTGCCAGCATCAAGGACAGGGCCGCTTCCTACGAGCAGTACTTC. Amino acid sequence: CASIKDRAASYEQYF.

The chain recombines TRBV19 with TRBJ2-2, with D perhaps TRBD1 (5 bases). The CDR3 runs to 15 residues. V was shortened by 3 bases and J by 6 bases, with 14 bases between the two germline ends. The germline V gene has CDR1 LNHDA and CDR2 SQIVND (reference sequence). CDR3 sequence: CASSIMWGASGELFF. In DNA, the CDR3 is TGTGCCAGTAGTATTATGTGGGGCGCGTCCGGGGAGCTGTTTTTT.

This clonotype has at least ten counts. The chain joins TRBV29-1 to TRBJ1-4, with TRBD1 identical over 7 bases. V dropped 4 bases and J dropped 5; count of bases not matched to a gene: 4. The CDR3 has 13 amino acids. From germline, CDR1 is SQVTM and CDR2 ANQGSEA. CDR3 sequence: CSVGQGGNEKLFF. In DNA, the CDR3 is TGCAGCGTTGGTCAAGGGGGCAATGAAAAACTGTTTTTT.

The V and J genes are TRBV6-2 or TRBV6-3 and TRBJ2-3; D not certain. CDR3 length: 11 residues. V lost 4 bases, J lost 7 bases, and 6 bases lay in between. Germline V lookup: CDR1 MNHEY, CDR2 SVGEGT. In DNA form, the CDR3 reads TGTGCCAGCAGTTCCAGTAATACGCAGTATTTT. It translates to CASSSSNTQYF.

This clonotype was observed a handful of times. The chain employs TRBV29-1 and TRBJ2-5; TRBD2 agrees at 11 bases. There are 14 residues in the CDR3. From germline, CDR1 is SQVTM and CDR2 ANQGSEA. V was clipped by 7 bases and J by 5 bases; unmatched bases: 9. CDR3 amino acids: CSATVSSGRETQYF. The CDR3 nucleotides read TGCAGCGCTACGGTCTCTAGCGGGAGGGAGACCCAGTACTTC.

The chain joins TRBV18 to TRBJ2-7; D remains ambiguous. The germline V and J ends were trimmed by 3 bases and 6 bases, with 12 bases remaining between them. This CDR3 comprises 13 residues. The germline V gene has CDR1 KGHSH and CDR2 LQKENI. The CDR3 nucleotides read TGTGCCAGCTCACCGAACTCCGGCGGCGAGCAGTACTTC. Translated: CASSPNSGGEQYF.

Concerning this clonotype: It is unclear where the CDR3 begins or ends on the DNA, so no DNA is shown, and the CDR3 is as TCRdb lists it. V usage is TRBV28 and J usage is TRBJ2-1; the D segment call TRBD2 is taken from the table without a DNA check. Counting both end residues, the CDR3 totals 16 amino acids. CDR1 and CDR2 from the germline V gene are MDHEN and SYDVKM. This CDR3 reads CASSTSASGSYNEQFF.

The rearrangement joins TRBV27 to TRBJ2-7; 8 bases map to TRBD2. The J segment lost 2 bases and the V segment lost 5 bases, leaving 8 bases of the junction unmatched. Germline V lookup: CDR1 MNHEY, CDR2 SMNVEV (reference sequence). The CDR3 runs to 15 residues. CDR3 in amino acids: CASSPRSGGAYEQYF. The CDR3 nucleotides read TGTGCCAGCAGTCCACGCTCGGGGGGGGCCTACGAGCAGTACTTC.

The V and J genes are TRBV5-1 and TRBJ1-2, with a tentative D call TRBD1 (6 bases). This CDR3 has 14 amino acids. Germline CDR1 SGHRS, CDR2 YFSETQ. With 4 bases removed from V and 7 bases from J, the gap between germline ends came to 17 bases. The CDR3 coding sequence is TGCGCCAGCAGCGAGGGGACAACCTTTTCTGGCTACACCTTC. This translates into CASSEGTTFSGYTF. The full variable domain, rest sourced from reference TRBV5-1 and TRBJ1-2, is KAGVTQTPRYLIKTRGQQVTLSCSPISGHRSVSWYQQTPGQGLQFLFEYFSETQRNKGNFPGRFSGRQFSNSRSEMNVSTLELGDSALYLCASSEGTTFSGYTFGSGTRLTVV.

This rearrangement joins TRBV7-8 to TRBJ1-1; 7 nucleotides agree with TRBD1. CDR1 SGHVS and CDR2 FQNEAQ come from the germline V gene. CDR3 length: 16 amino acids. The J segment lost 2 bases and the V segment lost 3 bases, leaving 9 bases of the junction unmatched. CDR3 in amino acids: CASSLARTGANTEAFF. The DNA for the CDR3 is TGTGCCAGCAGCTTGGCCCGTACAGGGGCTAACACTGAAGCTTTCTTT.

Written as DNA, the CDR3 is TGTGCCACCAGCAGAGATAGATTACGGCAGGGGGCATGGGAGCAGTACTTC. Translated: CATSRDRLRQGAWEQYF. The gene calls are TRBV15 and TRBJ2-7; TRBD1 matches at 8 bases. V dropped 0 bases and J dropped 7; count of bases not matched to a gene: 14. The CDR3 contains 17 residues. Germline V gene data show CDR1 as LNHNV and CDR2 as YYDKDF (reference sequence). Together with reference TRBV15 and TRBJ2-7, the CDR3 gives the full variable domain: DAMVIQNPRYQVTQFGKPVTLSCSQTLNHNVMYWYQQKSSQAPKLLFHYYDKDFNNEADTPDNFQSRRPNTSFCFLDIRSPGLGDTAMYLCATSRDRLRQGAWEQYFGPGTRLTVT.

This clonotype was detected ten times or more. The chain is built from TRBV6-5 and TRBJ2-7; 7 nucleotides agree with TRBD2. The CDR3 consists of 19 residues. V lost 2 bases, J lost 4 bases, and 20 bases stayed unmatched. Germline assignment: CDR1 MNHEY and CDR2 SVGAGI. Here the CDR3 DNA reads TGTGCCAGCAGTTACGCTCCACCCCTACTAGCGCCCTTCGGGTACGAGCAGTACTTC. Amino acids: CASSYAPPLLAPFGYEQYF.

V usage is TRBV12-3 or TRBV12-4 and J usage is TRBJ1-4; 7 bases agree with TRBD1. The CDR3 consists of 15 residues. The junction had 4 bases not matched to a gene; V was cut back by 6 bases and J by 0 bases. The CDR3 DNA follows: TGTGCCAGCAGGCGGGACAGAACAACTAATGAAAAACTGTTTTTT. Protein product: CASRRDRTTNEKLFF.